Below are 3 T cell receptor beta chains sequenced from a single sample in a study of T-cell reconstitution after alpha-beta-depleted transplantation in children. Using unique molecular identifiers, the investigators prepared the TCRbeta library. TCRdb re-analysed the PCR reads in MiXCR, keeping a single row per CDR3 protein. The sample contains approximately 350,000 distinct CDR3 sequences, 13% of which appear only once. Sample: PBMCs, taken from the stem cell graft. These receptors came from a human donor who donated a stem cell graft to a child with Fanconi anemia.

The chain combines TRBV15 with TRBJ2-7; TRBD1 matches at 7 bases. Germline V gene sequence: CDR1 LNHNV, CDR2 YYDKDF (reference sequence). Trimming removed 0 bases from V and 2 bases from J; junction bases left unmatched: 10. The CDR3 extends over 17 amino acids. The CDR3 nucleotides read TGTGCCACCAGCAGAGATAGGCCGGGACAGATCGCCTACGAGCAGTACGTC. This sequence encodes CATSRDRPGQIAYEQYV.

This clonotype has a handful of counts. The chain couples TRBV23-1 to TRBJ2-2; 9 bases map to TRBD2. TRBV23-1 is sorted into the ORF group, with uncertain function. The CDR3 extends over 17 amino acids. J gave up 6 bases and V 3 bases, and 11 bases lay outside the gene matches. The CDR3 DNA reads as TGCGCCAGCAGTCAGATTTTCCGCGGGGGGGCCGCCGGGGAGCTGTTTTTT. This encodes CASSQIFRGGAAGELFF.

This CDR3 is CSALLLQGRNTEAFF. The CDR3 nucleotides read TGCAGTGCTTTATTATTACAGGGTAGGAACACTGAAGCTTTCTTT. The rearrangement links TRBV20-1 to TRBJ1-1, with a tentative D call TRBD1 (6 bases). The CDR3 runs to 15 residues. Germline lookup yields CDR1 DFQATT and CDR2 SNEGSKA (reference sequence). Deletions cut 5 bases from V and 1 base from J, with 17 bases between.